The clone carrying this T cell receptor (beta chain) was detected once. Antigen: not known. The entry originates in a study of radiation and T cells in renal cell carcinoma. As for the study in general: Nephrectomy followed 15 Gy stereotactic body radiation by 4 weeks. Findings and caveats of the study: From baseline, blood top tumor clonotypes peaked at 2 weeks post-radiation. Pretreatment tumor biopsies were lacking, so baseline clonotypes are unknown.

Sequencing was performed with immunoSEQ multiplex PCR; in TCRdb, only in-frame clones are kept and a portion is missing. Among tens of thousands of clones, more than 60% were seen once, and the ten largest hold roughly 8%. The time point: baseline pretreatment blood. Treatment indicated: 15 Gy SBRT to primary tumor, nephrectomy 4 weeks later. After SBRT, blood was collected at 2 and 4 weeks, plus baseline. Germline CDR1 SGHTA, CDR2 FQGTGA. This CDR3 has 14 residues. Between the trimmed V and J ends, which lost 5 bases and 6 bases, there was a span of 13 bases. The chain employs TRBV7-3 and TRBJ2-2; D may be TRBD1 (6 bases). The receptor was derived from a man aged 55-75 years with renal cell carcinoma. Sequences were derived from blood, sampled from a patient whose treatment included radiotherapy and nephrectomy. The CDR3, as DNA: TGTGCCAGCAGCGAAAACAGGGCGTCCGGGGAGCTGTTTTTT. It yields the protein CASSENRASGELFF.